Presented here are 17 T cell receptor beta chains from one specimen sequenced in a study of shared T cell receptors in the human thymus. TCRdb keeps only in-frame clones here, not all; method: immunoSEQ multiplex PCR. The data contain 600,000 to 900,000 clones, 80% to 90% of them singletons. The sample also formed part of further work on human thymus T cells.

The sequenced sample was thymocytes. Receptor source: a girl less than two years old with a congenital heart defect.

V usage is TRBV6-1 and J usage is TRBJ2-7; 8 bases line up with TRBD1. The V gene's germline CDR1 is MNHNS and CDR2 SASEGT. The V gene end was trimmed by 4 bases and the J gene end by 3 bases; junction bases not matched to a gene: 8. The CDR3 length is 15 residues. This CDR3 is CASSGTGTGYYEQYF. The CDR3 bases are TGTGCCAGCAGTGGAACCGGGACAGGCTACTACGAGCAGTACTTC.

This chain links TRBV4-3 with TRBJ2-7; 7 bases map to TRBD2. V lost 0 bases and J lost 1; bases outside the gene matches: 9. There are 17 residues in the CDR3. Per the germline V gene, CDR1 is LGHNA and CDR2 is YSLEER. CDR3 region: CASSQEDGRRDSYEQYF. As DNA, the CDR3 is TGCGCCAGCAGCCAAGAGGACGGGAGGAGGGATTCCTACGAGCAGTACTTC.

This chain connects TRBV4-1 to TRBJ2-3; 7 bases match TRBD1. V trimming: 4 bases; J trimming: 4 bases; junction bases outside the gene matches: 20. Germline CDR1 and CDR2: MGHRA and YSYEKL. The CDR3 runs to 19 residues. This CDR3 is CASSLLTVLRGPSADTQYF. For the CDR3, the DNA is TGCGCCAGCAGCCTTCTCACGGTTTTAAGGGGGCCGTCCGCAGATACGCAGTATTTT.

This clone was counted a few times. V and J are TRBV6-1 and TRBJ2-7, with 7 bases fitting TRBD1. V lost 6 bases and J lost 2; bases outside the gene matches: 7. The CDR3 totals 14 residues. In germline, CDR1 is MNHNS, CDR2 SASEGT. CDR3 DNA: TGTGCCAGCAGACCGACAGGGCCTGCCTACGAGCAGTACTTC. It codes for CASRPTGPAYEQYF.

This chain connects TRBV9 to TRBJ1-2; TRBD1 matches 8 bases. CDR3 size: 18 residues. From germline, CDR1 is SGDLS and CDR2 YYNGEE. Trimming cost V 0 bases and J 2 bases; bases outside gene matches: 12. The CDR3, as DNA: TGTGCCAGCAGCGTAGACCCATATAAGGACAGGGCGAACTATGGCTACACCTTC. Encoded protein: CASSVDPYKDRANYGYTF.

This clone has a handful of counts. This chain connects TRBV19 to TRBJ1-4, with 11 positions matching TRBD1. V lost 6 bases to trimming and J lost 3 bases; unmatched junction nucleotides: 12. This CDR3 is 18 amino acids long. Germline loops: CDR1 LNHDA, CDR2 SQIVND (reference sequence). This chain's CDR3 is CASSRIGTGGRANEKLFF. CDR3 bases: TGTGCCAGTAGCCGAATTGGGACAGGGGGGAGAGCTAATGAAAAACTGTTTTTT.

The chain joins TRBV7-8 to TRBJ2-7, with a weak D call TRBD1 (6 bases). Germline loops: CDR1 SGHVS, CDR2 FQNEAQ. The CDR3 consists of 14 residues. The germline V and J ends were trimmed by 6 bases and 3 bases, with 15 bases remaining between them. CDR3 in DNA: TGTGCCAGCAGTCAGGGGCCCGGCGGCTACGAGCAGTACTTC. Encoded protein: CASSQGPGGYEQYF. Based on the CDR3 plus reference TRBV7-8 and TRBJ2-7, the full variable domain is GAGVSQSPRYKVAKRGQDVALRCDPISGHVSLFWYQQALGQGPEFLTYFQNEAQLDKSGLPSDRFFAERPEGSVSTLKIQRTQQEDSAVYLCASSQGPGGYEQYFGPGTRLTVT.

The J gene is TRBJ1-6, the V gene TRBV19; unclear D gene. The germline V gene encodes CDR1 LNHDA and CDR2 SQIVND (reference sequence). V lost 7 bases and J lost 10, with 17 bases in between. There are 14 residues in the CDR3. In DNA, the CDR3 is TGTGCCAGTACCACCGGACTGAAAGGATCACCCCTCCACTTT. Protein: CASTTGLKGSPLHF.

The chain employs TRBV7-9 and TRBJ1-3; 7 bases agree with TRBD1. Germline values: CDR1 SEHNR, CDR2 FQNEAQ (reference sequence). With 11 bases clipped from V and 5 bases from J, the junction kept 12 bases outside the gene matches. The CDR3 length is 14 residues. CDR3 in amino acids: CAGGQAYWRNTIYF. The DNA for the CDR3 is TGTGCCGGTGGACAGGCGTACTGGAGAAACACCATATATTTT.

The chain is built from TRBV6-5 and TRBJ2-1; 10 bases align to TRBD1. J lost 7 bases, V lost 6 bases, and 6 bases had no gene match. The CDR3 totals 14 residues. Germline V gene data show CDR1 as MNHEY and CDR2 as SVGAGI. This CDR3 is CASSSTGGFNEQFF. The CDR3 DNA reads as TGTGCCAGCAGCTCGACAGGGGGCTTTAATGAGCAGTTCTTC.

The CDR3 loop reads CASGLADRGPTYNEQFF. In DNA form, the CDR3 reads TGTGCTAGTGGTTTGGCCGACAGGGGTCCTACATACAATGAGCAGTTCTTC. The chain recombines TRBV12-5 with TRBJ2-1; 8 nucleotides line up with TRBD1. Trimming cost V 1 base and J 4 bases; bases outside gene matches: 9. The germline gives CDR1 LGHNT, CDR2 FRNRAP. The CDR3 consists of 17 residues. The full variable domain, its missing parts supplied by reference TRBV12-5 and TRBJ2-1, is DARVTQTPRHKVTEMGQEVTMRCQPILGHNTVFWYRQTMMQGLELLAYFRNRAPLDDSGMPKDRFSAEMPDATLATLKIQPSEPRDSAVYFCASGLADRGPTYNEQFFGPGTRLTVL.

The chain recombines TRBV7-9 with TRBJ2-7, with TRBD1 identical over 8 bases. Germline V gives CDR1 SEHNR, CDR2 FQNEAQ (reference sequence). J gave up 0 bases and V 1 base, and 2 bases lay outside the gene matches. There are 15 residues in the CDR3. Written as DNA, the CDR3 is TGTGCCAGCAGCTTAGGACAGGGGCTCTCCTACGAGCAGTACTTC. It yields the protein CASSLGQGLSYEQYF.

This chain joins TRBV5-4 and TRBJ2-7; no firm D call. This CDR3 is built from 16 residues. CDR1 and CDR2 from the germline V gene are SGHNT and YYREEE (reference sequence). Trimming stripped 0 bases from V and 1 base from J, with 14 bases between. The CDR3 reads CASSLDATAISYEQYF. DNA of the CDR3: TGTGCCAGCAGCTTGGACGCTACAGCCATATCCTACGAGCAGTACTTC.

This clone was seen just once. The sample holds other DNA sequences that translate to the same CDR3. The chain employs TRBV28 and TRBJ1-1; unclear D gene. Germline V gene lookup returns CDR1 MDHEN and CDR2 SYDVKM. V shed 6 bases and J shed 1 base, with 12 bases lying between them. The CDR3 runs to 14 residues. For the CDR3, the DNA is TGTGCCAGCAGCCCTTCCGGGGAGAACACTGAAGCTTTCTTT. Translation: CASSPSGENTEAFF.

V is TRBV4-3 and J is TRBJ1-2, with D perhaps matching TRBD1 (6 bases). With 4 bases removed from V and 1 base from J, the gap between germline ends came to 13 bases. The CDR3 totals 15 residues. CDR1 is LGHNA, CDR2 YSLEER, per germline. The DNA of the CDR3 is TGCGCCAGCAGCCCCCGGGACACCTTTAACTATGGCTACACCTTC. Protein: CASSPRDTFNYGYTF.

Only a few counts were recorded for this clone. The J gene is TRBJ1-1, the V gene TRBV9; possible D gene TRBD1, 6 bases. Germline assignment: CDR1 SGDLS and CDR2 YYNGEE. This CDR3 has 13 amino acids. The V gene lost 0 bases and the J gene lost 8 bases, with 11 bases spanning the gap. CDR3 sequence: CASSVEEGQEAFF. The CDR3 DNA sequence: TGTGCCAGCAGCGTAGAGGAAGGACAGGAAGCTTTCTTT.

The chain is built from TRBV9 and TRBJ1-1; 10 nucleotides agree with TRBD1. This CDR3 spans 17 amino acids. Germline V CDR1 and CDR2: SGDLS, YYNGEE. With V trimmed by 4 bases and J by 11 bases, 20 bases remained unmatched. DNA of the CDR3: TGTGCCAGCAGCCCAGGGGGCGGGGACAGGGGTCAACTCAGGGCTTTCTTT. This gives the protein CASSPGGGDRGQLRAFF.